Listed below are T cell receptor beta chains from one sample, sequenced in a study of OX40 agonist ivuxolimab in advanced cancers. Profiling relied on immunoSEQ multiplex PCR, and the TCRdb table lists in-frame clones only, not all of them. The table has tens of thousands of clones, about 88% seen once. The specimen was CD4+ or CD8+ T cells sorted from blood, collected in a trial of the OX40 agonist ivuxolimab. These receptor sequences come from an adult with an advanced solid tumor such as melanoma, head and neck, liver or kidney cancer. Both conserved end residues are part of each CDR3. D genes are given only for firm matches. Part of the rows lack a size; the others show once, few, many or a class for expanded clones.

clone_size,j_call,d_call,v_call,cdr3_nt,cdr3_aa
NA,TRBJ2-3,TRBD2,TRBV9,TGTGCCAGCAGCGTAGTAGCGGGGGGCACAGATACGCAGTATTTT,CASSVVAGGTDTQYF
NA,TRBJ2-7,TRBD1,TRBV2,TGTGCCAGCAGTGAATCTTGGGACAGGGGGGCCCTCGAGCAGTACTTC,CASSESWDRGALEQYF
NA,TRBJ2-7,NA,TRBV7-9,TGTGCCAGCAGCTTAGCCGGGGGAGAGCAGTACTTC,CASSLAGGEQYF
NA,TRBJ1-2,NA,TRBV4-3,TGCGCCAGCAGCCAAGATTTGGGGGCCTATGGCTACACCTTC,CASSQDLGAYGYTF
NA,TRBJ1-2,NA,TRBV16,TGTGCCAGCAGCCAATCTCAGGTTGTCGGCTACACCTTC,CASSQSQVVGYTF
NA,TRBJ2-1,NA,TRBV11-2,TGTGCCAGCAGCCATGGCAATGAGCAGTTCTTC,CASSHGNEQFF
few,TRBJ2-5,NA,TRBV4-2,TGTGCCAGCAGCCAAGAAAGCGGTTTGATACAAGAGACCCAGTACTTC,CASSQESGLIQETQYF
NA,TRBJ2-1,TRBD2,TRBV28,TGTGCCAGCAGTGGGACTAGCGGGGGGATTCCCTACAATGAGCAGTTCTTC,CASSGTSGGIPYNEQFF
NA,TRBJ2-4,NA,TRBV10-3,TGTGCCATCAGTGTTCAGCTCAAAAACATTCAGTACTTC,CAISVQLKNIQYF
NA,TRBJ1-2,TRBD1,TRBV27,TGTGCCAGCAGTTCACCGGGACAGGGGTTAGGTGGGTATGGCCACACCTTC,CASSSPGQGLGGYGHTF
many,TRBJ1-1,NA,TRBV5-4,TGTGCCAGCAGCTTGGGTTCTACTGAAGCTTTCTTT,CASSLGSTEAFF
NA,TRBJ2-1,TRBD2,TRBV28,TGTGCCAGCAGTACTATAGCGGGAGGGGGGTACAATGAGCAGTTCTTC,CASSTIAGGGYNEQFF
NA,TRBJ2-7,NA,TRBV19,TGTGCCAGTAGTCAGCCAGACGACGCCCAAGAACACGAGCAGTACTTC,CASSQPDDAQEHEQYF
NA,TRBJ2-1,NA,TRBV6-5,TGTGCCAGCGAGGCGGGAAGTGAGCAGTTCTTC,CASEAGSEQFF
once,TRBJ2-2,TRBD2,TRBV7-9,TGTGCCAGCAGCCAAGGGAGACTAGCGGGGGTTTCGAACACCGGGGAGCTGTTTTTT,CASSQGRLAGVSNTGELFF
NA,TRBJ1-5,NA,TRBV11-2,TGTGCCAGCAGCTTAGTAGTCCATCAGCCCCAGCATTTT,CASSLVVHQPQHF
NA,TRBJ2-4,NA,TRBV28,TGTGCCAGCAGCCTCGGCGGGGGGACAGGGAATATTCAGTACTTC,CASSLGGGTGNIQYF
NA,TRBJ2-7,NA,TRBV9,TGTGCCAGCAGCGCCGGGACTTCCAGCCCCTACGAGCAGTACTTC,CASSAGTSSPYEQYF
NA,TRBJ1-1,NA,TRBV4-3,TGCGCCAGCAGCCAAGATTCGAGAGTCGGGACGAACACTGAAGCTTTCTTT,CASSQDSRVGTNTEAFF
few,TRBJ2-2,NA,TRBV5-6,TGTGCCAGCCGAAAAAAAAAGACGGATTCATTGACCGGGGAGCTGTTTTTT,CASRKKKTDSLTGELFF
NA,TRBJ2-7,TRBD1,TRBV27,TGTGCCAGCAGTTTAGGGACAGGGGTTCCCTACGAGCAGTACTTC,CASSLGTGVPYEQYF
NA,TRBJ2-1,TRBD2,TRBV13,TGTGCCAGCAGCTTACGGGGCGGGAGAGAAAATGAGCAGTTCTTC,CASSLRGGRENEQFF
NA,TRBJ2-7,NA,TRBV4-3,TGCGCCAGCAGCCAAGGATTGGTCGGAGGGGGCCACTCCTACGAGCAGTACTTC,CASSQGLVGGGHSYEQYF
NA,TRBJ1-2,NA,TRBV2,TGTGCCAGCAGTGAACCACCTAACTATGGCTACACCTTC,CASSEPPNYGYTF
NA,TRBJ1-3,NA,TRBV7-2,TGTGCCAGCAGCTTAGGCCTTGGGCTAGTGTACACCATATATTTT,CASSLGLGLVYTIYF
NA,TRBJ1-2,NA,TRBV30,TGTGCCTGGAGTAGGGGTCACTTATCTCCTTATGGCTACACCTTC,CAWSRGHLSPYGYTF
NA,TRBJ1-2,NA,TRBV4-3,TGCGCCAGCAGCCAAGACCGGAGTTGGAACTATGGCTACACCTTC,CASSQDRSWNYGYTF
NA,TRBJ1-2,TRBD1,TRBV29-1,TGCAGCGTTGAAGATGAGACAGGGGATCCCCTTAACTATGGCTACACCTTC,CSVEDETGDPLNYGYTF
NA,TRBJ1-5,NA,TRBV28,TGTGCCAGCAGTAAAGGGCAGCCCCAGCATTTT,CASSKGQPQHF
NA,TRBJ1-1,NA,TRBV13,TGTGCCAGCAGCTTACGCGAAGGCTCGGACACTGAAGCTTTCTTT,CASSLREGSDTEAFF